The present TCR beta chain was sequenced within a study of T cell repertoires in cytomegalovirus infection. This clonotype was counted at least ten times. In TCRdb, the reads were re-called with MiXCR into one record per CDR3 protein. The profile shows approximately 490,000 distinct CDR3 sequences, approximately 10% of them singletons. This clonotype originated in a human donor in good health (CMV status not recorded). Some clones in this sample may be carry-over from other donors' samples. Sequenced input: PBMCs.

The CDR3: CASSLPLGTSGPYNEQFF. CDR3 coding DNA: TGTGCCAGCAGCTTACCCCTTGGAACTAGCGGACCATACAATGAGCAGTTCTTC. The genes are TRBV7-9 and TRBJ2-1; TRBD2 matches at 8 bases. Germline CDR1 SEHNR, CDR2 FQNEAQ (reference sequence). V trimming: 2 bases; J trimming: 4 bases; junction bases outside the gene matches: 13. This CDR3 region has 18 residues.